This T cell receptor (beta chain) was observed in a study of control samples from healthy donors and cancer patients. This clone showed up just once. V was trimmed by 4 bases and J by 2 bases, leaving 12 bases between them. From germline, CDR1 is SGHRS and CDR2 YFSETQ. The CDR3 is 14 amino acids. TCRdb's copy holds only in-frame clones and misses some; the assay was immunoSEQ multiplex PCR. Of around 59,000 clones in the sample, about 92% are singletons; the top ten hold about 1.7%. The sample taken for sequencing was PBMCs. The source is a man in his forties with colorectal cancer. The rearrangement uses TRBV5-1 and TRBJ2-5; D unresolved. This CDR3 reads CASSGLHPQETQYF. The CDR3 DNA reads TGCGCCAGCAGCGGGCTGCACCCACAAGAGACCCAGTACTTC. Full variable domain (rest looked up from reference TRBV5-1 and TRBJ2-5): KAGVTQTPRYLIKTRGQQVTLSCSPISGHRSVSWYQQTPGQGLQFLFEYFSETQRNKGNFPGRFSGRQFSNSRSEMNVSTLELGDSALYLCASSGLHPQETQYFGPGTRLLVL.